This TCR beta chain appears in the sequencing data of a study of blood T cell repertoires in COVID-19. Study information: COVID-19 samples collected from the United States, Italy and Spain covered acute and convalescent phases. T cells, B-cell-depleted T cells, or PBMCs provided the cDNA or gDNA that served as material.

In the original processing: By means of reference gene primer amplification, nucleated cell counts were estimated. TCRdb's copy holds only in-frame clones and misses some; the assay was immunoSEQ multiplex PCR. From that table come the V and J calls and clone size; the DNA was used to work out D and trimming. The table shows about 150,000 clones, with 85% occurring only once. V lost 4 bases and J lost 1, with 5 bases in between. The germline V gene encodes CDR1 LNHNV and CDR2 YYDKDF (reference sequence). The CDR3 extends over 13 amino acids. The chain uses TRBV15 and TRBJ1-5, with no clear D. The receptor was derived from a woman between 55 and 75 years old with COVID-19, enrolled during active disease. The sequencing input was peripheral blood. The CDR3 nucleotides are TGTGCCACCAGCATTGGCAGCAATCAGCCCCAGCATTTT. This codes for CATSIGSNQPQHF.